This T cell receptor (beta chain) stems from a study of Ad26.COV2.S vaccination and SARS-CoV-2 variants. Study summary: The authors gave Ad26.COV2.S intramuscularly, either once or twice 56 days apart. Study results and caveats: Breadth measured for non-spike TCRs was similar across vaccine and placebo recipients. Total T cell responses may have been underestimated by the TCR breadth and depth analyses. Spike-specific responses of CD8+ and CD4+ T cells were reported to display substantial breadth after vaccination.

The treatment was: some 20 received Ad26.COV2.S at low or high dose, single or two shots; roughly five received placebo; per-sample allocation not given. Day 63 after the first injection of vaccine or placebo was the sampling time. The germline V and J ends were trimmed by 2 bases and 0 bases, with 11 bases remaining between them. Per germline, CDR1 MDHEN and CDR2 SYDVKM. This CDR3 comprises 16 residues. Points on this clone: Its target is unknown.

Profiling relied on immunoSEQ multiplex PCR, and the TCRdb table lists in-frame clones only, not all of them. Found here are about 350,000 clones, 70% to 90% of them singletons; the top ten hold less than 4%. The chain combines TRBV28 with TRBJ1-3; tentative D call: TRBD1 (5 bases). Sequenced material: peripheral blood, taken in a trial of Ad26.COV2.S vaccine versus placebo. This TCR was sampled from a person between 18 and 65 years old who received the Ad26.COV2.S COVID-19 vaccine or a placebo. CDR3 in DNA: TGTGCCAGCAGTTTAACGGGGGGATACTCTGGAAACACCATATATTTT. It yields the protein CASSLTGGYSGNTIYF.